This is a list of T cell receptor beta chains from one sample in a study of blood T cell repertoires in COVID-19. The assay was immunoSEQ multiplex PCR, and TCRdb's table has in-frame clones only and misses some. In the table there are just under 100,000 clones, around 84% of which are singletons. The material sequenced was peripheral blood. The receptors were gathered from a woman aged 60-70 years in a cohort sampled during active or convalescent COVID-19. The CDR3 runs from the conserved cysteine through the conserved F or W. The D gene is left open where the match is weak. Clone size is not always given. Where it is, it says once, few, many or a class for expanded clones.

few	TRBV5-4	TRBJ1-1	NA	CASSLVGHHLGFF	TGTGCCAGCAGCTTGGTGGGCCATCACCTGGGTTTCTTT
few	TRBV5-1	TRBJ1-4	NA	CASSLGQLDEKLFF	TGCGCCAGCAGCTTGGGACAACTTGATGAAAAACTGTTTTTT
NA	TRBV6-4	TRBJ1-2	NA	CASSAAGGGDYGYTF	TGTGCCAGCAGTGCCGCGGGGGGGGGCGACTATGGCTACACCTTC
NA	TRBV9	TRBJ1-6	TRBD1	CASSARTGGAGNSPLHF	TGTGCCAGCAGCGCGAGGACAGGGGGCGCTGGTAATTCACCCCTCCACTTT
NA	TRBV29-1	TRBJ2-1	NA	CSVSRVRNEQFF	TGCAGCGTTTCCAGGGTAAGGAATGAGCAGTTCTTC
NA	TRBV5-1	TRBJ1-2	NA	CASRYTVPGDYGYTF	TGCGCCAGCAGATACACCGTTCCGGGAGACTATGGCTACACCTTC
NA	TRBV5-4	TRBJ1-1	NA	CASSPDSLNTEAFF	TGTGCCAGCAGCCCGGACAGCCTGAACACTGAAGCTTTCTTT
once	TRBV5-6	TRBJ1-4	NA	CASSLSQEDEKLFF	TGTGCCAGCAGCTTGTCGCAGGAAGATGAAAAACTGTTTTTT
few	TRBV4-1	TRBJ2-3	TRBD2	CASSQPTSGRADTQYF	TGCGCCAGCAGCCAACCTACTAGCGGGAGAGCCGATACGCAGTATTTT
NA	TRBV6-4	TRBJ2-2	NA	CASSAGAGTGELFF	TGTGCCAGCAGTGCAGGGGCTGGCACCGGGGAGCTGTTTTTT
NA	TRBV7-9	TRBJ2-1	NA	CASSPPEGRANNEQFF	TGTGCCAGCAGCCCTCCGGAGGGCAGGGCCAACAATGAGCAGTTCTTC
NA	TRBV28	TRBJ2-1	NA	CASSSGGADYNEQFF	TGTGCCAGCAGCTCCGGTGGGGCCGACTACAATGAGCAGTTCTTC
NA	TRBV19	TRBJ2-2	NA	CASSIIGRAGELFF	TGTGCCAGTAGTATTATAGGGCGGGCCGGGGAGCTGTTTTTT
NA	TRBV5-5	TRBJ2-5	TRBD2	CASSFFSGRAGETQYF	TGTGCCAGCAGCTTCTTTAGCGGGAGGGCCGGGGAGACCCAGTACTTC
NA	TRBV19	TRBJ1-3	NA	CASSRRGSGNTIYF	TGTGCCAGTAGTAGGAGGGGCTCTGGAAACACCATATATTTT
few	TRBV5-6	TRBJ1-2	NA	CASSLVGARGYTF	TGTGCCAGCAGCTTGGTGGGGGCGCGTGGCTACACCTTC
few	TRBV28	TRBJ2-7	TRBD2	CASSPRTSGSWSYEQYF	TGTGCCAGCAGCCCCCGGACTAGCGGGAGTTGGTCCTACGAGCAGTACTTC
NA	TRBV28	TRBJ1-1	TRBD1	CASTGTGINTEAFF	TGTGCCAGCACCGGGACAGGAATAAACACTGAAGCTTTCTTT
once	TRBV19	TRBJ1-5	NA	CASRWGLHSNQPQHF	TGTGCCAGTCGCTGGGGCCTCCATAGCAATCAGCCCCAGCATTTT
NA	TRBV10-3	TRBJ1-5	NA	CAISESSASNQPQHF	TGTGCCATCAGTGAGTCGAGTGCTAGCAATCAGCCCCAGCATTTT
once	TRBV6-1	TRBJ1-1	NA	CASSEQIEAFF	TGTGCCAGCAGTGAACAGATCGAAGCTTTCTTT
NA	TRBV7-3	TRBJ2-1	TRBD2	CASSPYQGAGGVTEQFF	TGTGCCAGCAGCCCTTACCAAGGAGCGGGAGGTGTCACCGAGCAGTTCTTC
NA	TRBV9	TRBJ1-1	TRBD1	CASSRTGGPTEAFF	TGTGCCAGCAGCAGGACAGGGGGCCCCACTGAAGCTTTCTTT
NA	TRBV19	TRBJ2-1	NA	CASSIARRGYNNEQFF	TGTGCCAGTAGTATAGCTCGGAGGGGATATAACAATGAGCAGTTCTTC
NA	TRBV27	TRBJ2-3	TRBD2	CATRGLSGSVDTQYF	TGTGCCACCCGAGGGTTGAGCGGGAGCGTAGATACGCAGTATTTT
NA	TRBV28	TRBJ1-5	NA	CASSLTGTSPNQPQHF	TGTGCCAGCAGCCTTACAGGGACAAGTCCAAATCAGCCCCAGCATTTT
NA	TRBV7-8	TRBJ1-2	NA	CASRAVGGNYGYTF	TGTGCCAGCAGAGCCGTCGGGGGTAACTATGGCTACACCTTC
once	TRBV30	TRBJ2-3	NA	CAWSPQDTQYF	TGTGCCTGGAGTCCACAAGATACGCAGTATTTT
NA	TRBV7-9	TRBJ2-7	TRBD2	CASSLEVLAGEYEQYF	TGTGCCAGCAGCTTAGAGGTATTGGCGGGAGAGTACGAGCAGTACTTC
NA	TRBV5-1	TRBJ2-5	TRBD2	CASSSQTSGLQETQYF	TGCGCCAGCAGCTCCCAGACTAGCGGGCTTCAAGAGACCCAGTACTTC
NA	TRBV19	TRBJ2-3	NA	CASSITRQGADTQYF	TGTGCCAGTAGTATAACCCGGCAGGGTGCAGATACGCAGTATTTT
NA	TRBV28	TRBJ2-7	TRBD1	CASSLVRAPPGQGGYEQYF	TGTGCCAGCAGTTTAGTACGGGCCCCCCCGGGACAGGGTGGTTACGAGCAGTACTTC
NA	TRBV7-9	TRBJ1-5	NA	CASTRSYDSNQPQHF	TGTGCCAGCACCAGGAGCTACGATAGCAATCAGCCCCAGCATTTT
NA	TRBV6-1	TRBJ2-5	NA	CASSEGGETQYF	TGTGCCAGCAGTGAGGGGGGAGAGACCCAGTACTTC
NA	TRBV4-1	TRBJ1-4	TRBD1	CASSRVQGASRGNEKLFF	TGCGCCAGCAGCCGCGTACAGGGGGCTAGTCGAGGTAATGAAAAACTGTTTTTT
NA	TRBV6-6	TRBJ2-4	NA	CASSYGGLDKNIQYF	TGTGCCAGCAGTTACGGAGGCCTTGACAAAAACATTCAGTACTTC
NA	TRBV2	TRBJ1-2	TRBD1	CASSEGQGALGYGYTF	TGTGCCAGCAGTGAGGGACAGGGGGCATTGGGCTATGGCTACACCTTC
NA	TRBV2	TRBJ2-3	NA	CASSEEPLGDTQYF	TGTGCCAGCAGTGAGGAGCCCCTGGGAGATACGCAGTATTTT
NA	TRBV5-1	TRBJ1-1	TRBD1	CASSFQGAAEAFF	TGCGCCAGCAGCTTTCAGGGGGCAGCGGAAGCTTTCTTT
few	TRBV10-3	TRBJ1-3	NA	CAISATVKGNTIYF	TGTGCCATCAGTGCGACAGTGAAGGGAAACACCATATATTTT
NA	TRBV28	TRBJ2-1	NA	CASSRLANEQFF	TGTGCCAGCAGCCGCCTAGCGAATGAGCAGTTCTTC
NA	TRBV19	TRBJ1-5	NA	CASTPSGPNQPQHF	TGTGCCAGTACCCCCTCGGGTCCAAATCAGCCCCAGCATTTT
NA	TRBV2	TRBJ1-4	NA	CASSEQTTNEKLFF	TGTGCCAGCAGTGAACAGACAACTAATGAAAAACTGTTTTTT
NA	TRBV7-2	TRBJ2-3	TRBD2	CASSSSGVTDTQYF	TGTGCCAGCAGCTCTAGCGGGGTGACAGATACGCAGTATTTT
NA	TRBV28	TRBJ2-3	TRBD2	CASSFSGLAGGHTDTQYF	TGTGCCAGCAGTTTCTCGGGACTAGCGGGAGGCCACACAGATACGCAGTATTTT
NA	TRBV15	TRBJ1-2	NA	CATSRDWTQGYTF	TGTGCCACCAGCAGAGATTGGACACAGGGCTACACCTTC
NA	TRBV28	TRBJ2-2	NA	CASSLVRATGELFF	TGTGCCAGCAGTCTCGTCAGGGCCACCGGGGAGCTGTTTTTT
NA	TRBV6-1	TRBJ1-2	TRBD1	CASSEDRDRTRYGYTF	TGTGCCAGCAGTGAAGATCGGGACAGGACCAGGTATGGCTACACCTTC